This TCR beta chain came from a study of blood T cells in healthy people across ages. The use of a sample-barcoded 5' primer and a J-beta primer mix characterized a second PCR of 7 to 11 cycles. TCRdb reanalysed the 5' RACE reads using MiXCR and keeps one entry per CDR3 protein. The top ten clones hold approximately 7.9% of a sample with some 1.4 million distinct CDR3 sequences, roughly 40% of them seen once. Study-level points and caveats: The study lacked donor CMV status, which possibly confounded expanded clonotype changes. Both naive CD4+ cell counts and diversity were greater in long-lived donors than in aged donors. Per-million-T-cell TCR beta diversity fell roughly linearly with age.

Worth noting for this clonotype: Its cognate antigen is unknown.

Trimming cost V 3 bases and J 3 bases; bases outside gene matches: 8. CDR1 is MNHEY, CDR2 SMNVEV, per germline (reference sequence). The CDR3 has 17 amino acids. The TCR comes from a woman aged 18-29 years in good health. The sample consisted of blood. The rearrangement joins TRBV27 to TRBJ2-3; the match to TRBD2 covers 11 bases. The CDR3 region is CASSLTSGTQGTDTQYF. CDR3 in DNA: TGTGCCAGCAGTTTGACTAGCGGGACTCAGGGAACAGATACGCAGTATTTT.